A single sample is the source of the 18 T cell receptor beta chains below, sequenced in a study of cytomegalovirus exposure and HLA in healthy donors. Produced via immunoSEQ multiplex PCR; TCRdb's table is partial and in-frame only. Here the sample spans fewer than 200,000 clones, 85% being singletons. Sequenced input: PBMCs. The receptors were sampled from a man between 18 and 35 years old in good health and CMV-seropositive.

As to this clone: In the same sample, other DNA sequences code for this CDR3. The CDR3 region has the DNA TGTGCCAGCAGCTTAGCGGGGGACTACAATGAGCAGTTCTTC. Its translation: CASSLAGDYNEQFF. The chain joins TRBV11-3 to TRBJ2-1, with D tentatively TRBD2 (6 bases). The V gene's germline CDR1 is SGHNT and CDR2 YENEEA. The CDR3 is made up of 14 amino acids. V lost 1 base to trimming and J lost 3 bases, with 7 bases between them. Drawing the rest from reference TRBV11-3 and TRBJ2-1, the complete variable domain is EAGVVQSPRYKIIEKKQPVAFWCNPISGHNTLYWYLQNLGQGPELLIRYENEEAVDDSQLPKDRFSAERLKGVDSTLKIQPAELGDSAVYLCASSLAGDYNEQFFGPGTRLTVL.

This clone was seen a single time. This sequence joins TRBV27 and TRBJ2-3; D may be TRBD1 (6 bases). Germline V gene sequence: CDR1 MNHEY, CDR2 SMNVEV (reference sequence). V lost 3 bases to trimming and J lost 9 bases, with 7 bases between them. This CDR3 has 11 residues. CDR3 nucleotides: TGTGCCAGCAGTTTTGACAGGACGCAGTATTTT. As protein: CASSFDRTQYF.

The genes are TRBV6-1 and TRBJ2-2; a possible D gene is TRBD2 (5 bases). The CDR3 has 13 amino acids. V lost 4 bases to trimming and J lost 6 bases, with 9 bases between them. Germline V gene sequence: CDR1 MNHNS, CDR2 SASEGT. In DNA, the CDR3 is TGTGCCAGCAGTGCAGGACTCGCCGGGGAGCTGTTTTTT. Translated: CASSAGLAGELFF.

The chain is built from TRBV10-2 and TRBJ2-1, with 12 bases that match TRBD2. CDR3 size: 19 residues. Germline lookup yields CDR1 WSHSY and CDR2 SAAADI. V trimming: 4 bases; J trimming: 8 bases; junction bases outside the gene matches: 18. The DNA of the CDR3 is TGCGCCAGCAGTGGGCTCGGGGCTAGCGGGGGGGCCAGTATTGATGAGCAGTTCTTC. Translation: CASSGLGASGGASIDEQFF.

V gene TRBV4-2 combines with J gene TRBJ2-7; TRBD2 is a possible D gene (5 bases). V lost 1 base and J lost 3, with 7 bases in between. CDR1 is LGHNA, CDR2 YNFKEQ, per germline. The CDR3 length is 13 residues. The CDR3 DNA reads TGTGCCAGCAGCCAAGTCGGGGTCTACGAGCAGTACTTC. Translation gives CASSQVGVYEQYF.

The DNA for the CDR3 is TGTGCCAGCAGCGCAGGGGGCCCGCTAGCTTTCTTT. As protein: CASSAGGPLAFF. V usage is TRBV2 and J usage is TRBJ1-1, with 8 bases that match TRBD1. Germline loops: CDR1 SNHLY, CDR2 FYNNEI. V lost 6 bases to trimming and J lost 10 bases; unmatched junction nucleotides: 7. The CDR3 sequence is 12 residues long.

This sequence joins TRBV7-9 and TRBJ2-3; maybe TRBD2 (6 bases). The CDR3 consists of 14 residues. The germline gives CDR1 SEHNR, CDR2 FQNEAQ (reference sequence). V shed 5 bases and J shed 5 bases, with 14 bases lying between them. The DNA for the CDR3 is TGTGCCAGCAGCACGATCCGGGACTTAGATACGCAGTATTTT. Translating it yields CASSTIRDLDTQYF.

This clone appeared once. V and J are TRBV27 and TRBJ2-7, with 10 nucleotides matching TRBD2. Germline V gene lookup returns CDR1 MNHEY and CDR2 SMNVEV (reference sequence). Losses at the gene ends were 2 bases for V and 0 bases for J; bases not matched to a gene: 4. The CDR3 loop spans 16 amino acids. The CDR3 sequence: CASSLRASGSSYEQYF. The CDR3 DNA sequence: TGTGCCAGCAGTTTACGGGCTAGCGGGAGCTCCTACGAGCAGTACTTC.

In nucleotides, the CDR3 is TGTGCCAGCTCACCGACCCGGACAGGGGAAGGCTACACCTTC. Its protein product is CASSPTRTGEGYTF. The chain recombines TRBV18 with TRBJ1-2; 9 nucleotides align to TRBD1. J gave up 8 bases and V 3 bases, and 7 bases lay outside the gene matches. There are 14 residues in the CDR3. The germline V gene encodes CDR1 KGHSH and CDR2 LQKENI.

The rearrangement joins TRBV7-6 to TRBJ1-6; perhaps TRBD1 as D (5 bases). Trimming stripped 2 bases from V and 4 bases from J, with 9 bases between. The CDR3 loop spans 15 amino acids. Looked up from germline, CDR1 is SGHVS and CDR2 is FNYEAQ. CDR3 bases: TGTGCCAGCAGCTTAACGGCAGGGTATAATTCACCCCTCCACTTT. It yields the protein CASSLTAGYNSPLHF.

The chain is built from TRBV27 and TRBJ2-1; no reliable D call. Germline V gives CDR1 MNHEY, CDR2 SMNVEV (reference sequence). The CDR3 runs 12 residues. Trimming stripped 6 bases from V and 7 bases from J, with 10 bases between. CDR3 in amino acids: CASSSGWNEQFF. CDR3 nucleotides: TGTGCCAGCAGCTCAGGATGGAATGAGCAGTTCTTC.

The V and J genes are TRBV19 and TRBJ1-2; D possibly corresponds to TRBD1 (6 bases). V shed 3 bases and J shed 5 bases, with 10 bases lying between them. This CDR3 has 13 amino acids. In germline, CDR1 is LNHDA, CDR2 SQIVND (reference sequence). CDR3 residues: CASSMDRVYGYTF. CDR3 sequence (DNA): TGTGCCAGTAGTATGGACAGAGTATATGGCTACACCTTC.

This chain connects TRBV9 to TRBJ2-1; TRBD2 is a possible D gene (5 bases). The V and J ends lost 0 bases and 1 base respectively, with 5 bases between them. Germline V lookup: CDR1 SGDLS, CDR2 YYNGEE. The CDR3 contains 14 residues. The CDR3: CASSVGESYNEQFF. The CDR3 DNA reads as TGTGCCAGCAGCGTAGGGGAGTCCTACAATGAGCAGTTCTTC. Together with reference TRBV9 and TRBJ2-1, the CDR3 gives the full variable domain: DSGVTQTPKHLITATGQRVTLRCSPRSGDLSVYWYQQSLDQGLQFLIQYYNGEERAKGNILERFSAQQFPDLHSELNLSSLELGDSALYFCASSVGESYNEQFFGPGTRLTVL.

The chain uses TRBV5-3 and TRBJ2-7, with a weak D call TRBD1 (6 bases). TRBV5-3 is an ORF for which the function is uncertain. With 2 bases removed from V and 3 bases from J, the gap between germline ends came to 15 bases. CDR3 size: 15 residues. The chain's CDR3 is CARSLEAQGHYEQYF. The DNA of the CDR3 is TGTGCCAGAAGCTTAGAAGCACAGGGCCACTACGAGCAGTACTTC.

The J gene is TRBJ2-4, the V gene TRBV6-1; 10 bases agree with TRBD1. Germline CDR1 and CDR2: MNHNS and SASEGT. This CDR3 region has 13 residues. V lost 6 bases, J lost 7 bases, and 3 bases stayed unmatched. CDR3 sequence reads: CASRDRGSNIQYF. Here the CDR3 DNA reads TGTGCCAGCAGGGACAGGGGGTCGAACATTCAGTACTTC.

V gene TRBV6-6 combines with J gene TRBJ1-1; 8 bases are a match to TRBD1. With 4 bases clipped from V and 4 bases from J, the junction kept 5 bases outside the gene matches. This CDR3 has 14 amino acids. Per the germline V gene, CDR1 is MNHNY and CDR2 is SVGAGI (reference sequence). The CDR3 DNA reads TGTGCCAGCAGTTGGACAGGGTCGAGCACTGAAGCTTTCTTT. This codes for CASSWTGSSTEAFF.

This clone occurred a few times. The chain employs TRBV28 and TRBJ1-1; D call uncertain. Trimming shortened V by 1 base and J by 8 bases, and 14 bases separated the two germline ends. CDR3 length equals 14 residues. Germline V CDR1 and CDR2: MDHEN, SYDVKM. As DNA, the CDR3 is TGTGCCAGCAGTTTATTCCCCAGTTTACCCGAAGCTTTCTTT. The encoded protein is CASSLFPSLPEAFF.

This chain links TRBV20-1 with TRBJ2-2; D perhaps matches TRBD2 (5 bases). V lost 6 bases and J 10 bases, leaving 9 bases between the germline ends. This CDR3 contains 10 residues. CDR1 and CDR2 (germline): DFQATT, SNEGSKA (reference sequence). The CDR3 here is CSARGQELFF. The CDR3 DNA reads TGCAGTGCCCGAGGGCAGGAGCTGTTTTTT.